This entry concerns a single T cell receptor (beta chain). The antigen is undetermined. This sample is drawn from a study of T cell responses to AZD1222 COVID-19 vaccine. Study summary: Pooled together were second doses at about 4 or about 12 weeks. The study, taken as a whole, reports: CD4 TCRs linked to vaccination spanned spike, dominating at 160-218 and 743-854.

Assay used: immunoSEQ multiplex PCR; TCRdb lists only in-frame clones, some missing. Among about 130,000 clones, approximately 84% were seen once, and the ten largest hold approximately 20%. This CDR3 is 17 amino acids long. Germline V CDR1 and CDR2: MNHNS, SASEGT. Trimming took 4 bases from V and 0 from J; bases not matched to a gene: 7. The sequence was obtained from an adult in good health. The material was peripheral blood, obtained on day 0 of AZD1222 vaccination. The chain links TRBV6-1 to TRBJ2-7; 12 nucleotides agree with TRBD2. CDR3 sequence reads: CASSGTSGGLSSYEQYF. CDR3 DNA: TGTGCCAGCAGTGGAACTAGCGGGGGGTTAAGCTCCTACGAGCAGTACTTC.